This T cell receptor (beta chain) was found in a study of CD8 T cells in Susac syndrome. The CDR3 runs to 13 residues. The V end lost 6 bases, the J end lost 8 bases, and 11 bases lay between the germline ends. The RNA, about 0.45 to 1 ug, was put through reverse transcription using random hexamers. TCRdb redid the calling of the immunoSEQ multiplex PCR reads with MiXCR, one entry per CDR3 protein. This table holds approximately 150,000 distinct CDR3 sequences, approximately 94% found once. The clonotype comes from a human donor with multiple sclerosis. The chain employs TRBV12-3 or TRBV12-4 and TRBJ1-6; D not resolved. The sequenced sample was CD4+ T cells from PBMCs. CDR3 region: CASSSSHYSPLHF. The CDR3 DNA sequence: TGTGCCAGCAGCTCTTCCCACTATTCACCCCTCCACTTT.